This TCR beta chain was found in a study of graft-versus-host responses after intestinal transplantation (dated by TCRdb to the early 2020s). With regard to the full study: The transplants that recipients received were multivisceral, liver-intestinal, or isolated intestinal. All recipients received anti-thymocyte globulin induction followed by maintenance tacrolimus and steroids for three to four years. Bulk TCR-beta CDR3 sequencing was used to track graft-versus-host and host-versus-graft alloreactive T cell clones in the graft, circulation and bone marrow after intestinal transplantation. Alloreactive clones were identified by sequencing pre-transplant mixed lymphocyte reaction products and comparing these products with unstimulated pre-transplant donor and recipient T cells. A cohort of fewer than 25 intestinal transplant recipients, including one retransplant, was enrolled, and a few patients lacking pretransplant specimens were excluded. A peak of at least 4% donor T cells among recipient peripheral blood mononuclear cells was the definition used for donor T cell macrochimerism. Samples from a few later patients were sequenced in-house on an Illumina MiSeq with MiXCR processing rather than by the commercial service.

Library method: the immunoSEQ multiplex PCR assay. For most patients, genomic DNA was isolated with the Qiagen DNeasy Blood and Tissue Kit and sent frozen to Adaptive Biotechnologies for TCR sequencing. For most patients, genomic DNA was subjected to high-throughput TCR-beta CDR3 sequencing by Adaptive Biotechnologies. In the paper's pipeline: TCR sequencing data were retrieved from Adaptive's ImmunoSEQ software for 18 patients, whereas a few other patients were processed with MiXCR and VDJtools. CD4 versus CD8 sorting errors were corrected by removing sequences found in both subsets at a frequency ratio below 5:1. CDR3 nucleotide sequences shared between donor and recipient were removed because the origin of such sequences could not be assigned. To be classed as alloreactive, a clone needed at least 2-fold expansion over unstimulated cells and a minimum CFSE-low frequency of 0.002% (template counts) or 0.001% (read counts). Clones were considered mappable if detected in sequenced pre-transplant spleen, lymph node, or MLR CFSE-low populations of the donor or recipient. The cumulative frequency of alloreactive clones was calculated as a percentage of all sequences, weighted by copy number. In TCRdb, the immuneACCESS table is reduced to in-frame sequences with V and J assigned. These tables do not hold every clone; where another copy was compared, an unresolved V gene accounts for under half, and the others remain unexplained. That table is the source of V, J and clone size, and D and trimming were worked out from the DNA. A total of roughly 20,000 clones appear in this sample, about 48% of them only once. The ten largest account for about 1.3% of the sample.

CDR1 and CDR2, looked up from the germline V gene, are SGDLS and YYNGEE. The cysteine opens and the phenylalanine closes a CDR3 of 15 amino acids. Of all the DNA, just the CDR3 is kept, 45 bases in frame from base 1. The junction shows trimming of 2 bases on V and 2 bases on J, and the gene matches do not reach 4 bases of it. Explained via the paper, the time point label denotes: cells obtained before transplantation from donor or recipient. In the mixed lymphocyte reactions, some 200,000 CFSE-labeled pre-transplant responders were plated with some 200,000 irradiated violet-dye-labeled stimulators and cultured for 5 to 7 days. Proliferating CD3+CD4+CFSE-low and CD3+CD8+CFSE-low responder cells were FACS-sorted on a BD Influx sorter after the mixed lymphocyte reaction. This clone was seen a few times. The input lacks base qualities; no much larger clone sits a single base away. Here is what the overall study found, with its caveats: GvH clones were detected in recipient bone marrow, and some of these GvH clones were observed earlier in ileal mucosa or blood, consistent with an intestinal mucosal origin. The relatively low number and heterogeneity of intestinal transplant patients limited the conclusions. In the allografts of patients with donor T cell macrochimerism, GvH to HvG T cell clonal ratios were high. Early after transplant, declines in HvG clones were associated with peak levels of circulating GvH clones.

The clonotype was recovered from a human patient who was an organ donor for intestinal transplantation. The material was alloreactive CD8+ T cells from a mixed lymphocyte reaction culture, obtained before transplantation. What this sample's cell subset or site label stands for: CFSE-low proliferating T cells sorted from approximately six-day pre-transplant mixed lymphocyte reaction (GvH or HvG direction). The chain employs TRBV9 and TRBJ2-3, with 8 bases matching TRBD1. The CDR3 reads CASSVEDRDTDTQYF. The DNA sequence follows: TGTGCCAGCAGCGTCGAGGACAGGGACACAGATACGCAGTATTTT.